This T cell receptor beta chain was retrieved from a study of human T cells and chemical hapten exposure. Background on the study: Patch tests containing 0.01% DPC, applied to the upper back, were read at 6 days.

Regarding time point: patch test 2, 6 weeks after DPC sensitization. Treatment noted: therapeutic diphenylcyclopropenone sensitization with weekly scalp DPC. In TCRdb, the RACE reads were re-called with MiXCR into one record per CDR3 protein. The sample includes 110,000 to 150,000 distinct CDR3 sequences, 10% to 15% of them seen just once. Losses at the gene ends were 1 base for V and 8 bases for J; bases not matched to a gene: 8. The germline gives CDR1 MGHRA, CDR2 YSYEKL. The CDR3 is made up of 15 amino acids. The chain joins TRBV4-1 to TRBJ2-1; 7 nucleotides align to TRBD1. The sequence was collected from a woman aged 45-65 years with alopecia areata. Some clones in this sample may be carry-over from other donors' samples. The sequenced sample was whole blood, obtained in connection with sensitization to the hapten diphenylcyclopropenone (DPC). The CDR3 coding sequence is TGCGCCAGCAGCCAAGCGACAGGGAACATCGATGAGCAGTTCTTC. It encodes CASSQATGNIDEQFF.